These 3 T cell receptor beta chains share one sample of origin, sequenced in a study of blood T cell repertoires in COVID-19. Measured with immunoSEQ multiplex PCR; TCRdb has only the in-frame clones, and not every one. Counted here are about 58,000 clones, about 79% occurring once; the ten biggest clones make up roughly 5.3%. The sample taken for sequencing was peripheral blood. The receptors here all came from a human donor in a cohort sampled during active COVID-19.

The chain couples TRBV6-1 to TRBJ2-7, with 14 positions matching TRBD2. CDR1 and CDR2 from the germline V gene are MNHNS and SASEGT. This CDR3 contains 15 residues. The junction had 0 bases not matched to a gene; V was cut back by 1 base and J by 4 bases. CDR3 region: CASSEGLAGGYEQYF. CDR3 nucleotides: TGTGCCAGCAGTGAAGGACTAGCGGGGGGGTACGAGCAGTACTTC.

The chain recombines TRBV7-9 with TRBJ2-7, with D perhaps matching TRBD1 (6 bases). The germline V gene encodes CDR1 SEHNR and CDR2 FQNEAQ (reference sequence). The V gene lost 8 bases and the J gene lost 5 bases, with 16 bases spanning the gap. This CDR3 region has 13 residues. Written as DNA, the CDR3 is TGTGCCAGCGGTCTCAGGGGCTCTCACGAGCAGTACTTC. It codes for CASGLRGSHEQYF.

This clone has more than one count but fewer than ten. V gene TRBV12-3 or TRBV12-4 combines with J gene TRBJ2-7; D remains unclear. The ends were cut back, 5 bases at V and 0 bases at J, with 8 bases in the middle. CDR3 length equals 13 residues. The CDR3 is CASSPTSSYEQYF. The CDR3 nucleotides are TGTGCCAGCAGTCCCACCAGCTCCTACGAGCAGTACTTC.